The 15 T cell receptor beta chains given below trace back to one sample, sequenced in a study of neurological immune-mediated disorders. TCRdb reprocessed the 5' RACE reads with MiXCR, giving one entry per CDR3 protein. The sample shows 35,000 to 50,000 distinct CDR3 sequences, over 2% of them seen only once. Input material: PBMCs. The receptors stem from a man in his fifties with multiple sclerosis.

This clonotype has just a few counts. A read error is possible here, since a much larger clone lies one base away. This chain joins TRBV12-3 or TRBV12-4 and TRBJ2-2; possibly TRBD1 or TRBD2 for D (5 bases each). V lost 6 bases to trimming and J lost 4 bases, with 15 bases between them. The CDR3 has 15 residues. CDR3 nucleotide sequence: TGTGCCAGCAGAGCCGGGGCGATGTGCACCGGGGAGCTGTTTTTT. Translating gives CASRAGAMCTGELFF.

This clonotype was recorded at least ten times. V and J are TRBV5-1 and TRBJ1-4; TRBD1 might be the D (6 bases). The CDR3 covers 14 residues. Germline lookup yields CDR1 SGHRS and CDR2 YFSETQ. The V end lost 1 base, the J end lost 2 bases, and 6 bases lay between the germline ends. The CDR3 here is CASSLTGTNEKLFF. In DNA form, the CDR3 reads TGCGCCAGCAGCTTGACAGGGACTAATGAAAAACTGTTTTTT.

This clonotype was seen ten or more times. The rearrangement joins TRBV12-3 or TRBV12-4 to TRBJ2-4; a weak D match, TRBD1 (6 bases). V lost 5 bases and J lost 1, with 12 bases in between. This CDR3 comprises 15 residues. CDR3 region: CASSLDRRAKNIQYF. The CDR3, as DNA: TGTGCCAGCAGTCTTGACAGGCGGGCCAAAAACATTCAGTACTTC.

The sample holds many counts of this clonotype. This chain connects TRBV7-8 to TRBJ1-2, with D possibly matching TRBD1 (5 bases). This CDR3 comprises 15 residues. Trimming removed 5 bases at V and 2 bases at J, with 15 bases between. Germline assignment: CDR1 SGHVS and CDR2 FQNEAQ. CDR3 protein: CASSPTGGMNYGYTF. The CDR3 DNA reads TGTGCCAGCAGCCCAACTGGGGGGATGAACTATGGCTACACCTTC. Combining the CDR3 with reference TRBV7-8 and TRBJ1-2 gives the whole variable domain GAGVSQSPRYKVAKRGQDVALRCDPISGHVSLFWYQQALGQGPEFLTYFQNEAQLDKSGLPSDRFFAERPEGSVSTLKIQRTQQEDSAVYLCASSPTGGMNYGYTFGSGTRLTVV.

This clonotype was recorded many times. CDR3 protein: CASSLGASGIEETQYF. CDR3 DNA sequence: TGCGCCAGCAGCCTGGGGGCTAGCGGAATCGAAGAGACCCAGTACTTC. This chain connects TRBV5-1 to TRBJ2-5; the D gene is possibly TRBD2 (7 bases). The germline V gene encodes CDR1 SGHRS and CDR2 YFSETQ. This CDR3 is built from 16 residues. Trimming took off 4 bases at V and 3 bases at J, with 19 bases between the two ends.

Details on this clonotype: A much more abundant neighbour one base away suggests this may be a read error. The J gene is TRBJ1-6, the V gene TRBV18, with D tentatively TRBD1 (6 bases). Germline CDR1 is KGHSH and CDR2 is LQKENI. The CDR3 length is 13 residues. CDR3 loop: CASSPGTNSPLNF. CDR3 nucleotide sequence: TGTGCCAGCTCACCGGGGACAAATTCACCCCTCAACTTT.

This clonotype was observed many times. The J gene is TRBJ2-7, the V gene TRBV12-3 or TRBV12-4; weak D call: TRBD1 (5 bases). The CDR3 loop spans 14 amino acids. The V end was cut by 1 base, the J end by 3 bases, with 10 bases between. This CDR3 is CASSLDRRDYEQYF. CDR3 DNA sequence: TGTGCCAGCAGTTTAGATCGCAGGGACTACGAGCAGTACTTC.

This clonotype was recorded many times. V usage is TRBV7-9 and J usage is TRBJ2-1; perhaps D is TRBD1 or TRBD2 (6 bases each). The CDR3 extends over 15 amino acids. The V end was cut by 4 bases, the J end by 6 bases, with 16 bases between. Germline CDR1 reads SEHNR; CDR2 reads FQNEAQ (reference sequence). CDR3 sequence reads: CASSWDWRGGNEQFF. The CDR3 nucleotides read TGTGCCAGCAGCTGGGACTGGAGAGGGGGCAATGAGCAGTTCTTC.

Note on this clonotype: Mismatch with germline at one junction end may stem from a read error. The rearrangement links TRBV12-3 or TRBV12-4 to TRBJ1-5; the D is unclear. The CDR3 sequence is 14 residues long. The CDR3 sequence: CASSPQRGSQPQNF. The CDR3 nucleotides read TGTGCCAGCAGTCCCCAGAGAGGCAGTCAGCCCCAGAATTTT.

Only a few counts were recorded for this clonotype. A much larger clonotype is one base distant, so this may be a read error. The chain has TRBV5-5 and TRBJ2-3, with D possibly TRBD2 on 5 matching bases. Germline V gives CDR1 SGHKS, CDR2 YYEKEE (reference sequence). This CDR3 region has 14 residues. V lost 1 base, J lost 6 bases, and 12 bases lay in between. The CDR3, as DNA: TGTGCCAGCAGCTTGAGTAAGGGAGTGGATACGCAGTATTTT. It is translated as CASSLSKGVDTQYF.

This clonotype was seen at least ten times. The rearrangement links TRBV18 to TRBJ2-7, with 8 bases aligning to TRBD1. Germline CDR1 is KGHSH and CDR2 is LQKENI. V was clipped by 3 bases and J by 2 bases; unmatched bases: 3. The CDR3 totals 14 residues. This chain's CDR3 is CASSPGQETYEQYF. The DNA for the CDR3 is TGTGCCAGCTCACCGGGACAGGAAACCTACGAGCAGTACTTC.

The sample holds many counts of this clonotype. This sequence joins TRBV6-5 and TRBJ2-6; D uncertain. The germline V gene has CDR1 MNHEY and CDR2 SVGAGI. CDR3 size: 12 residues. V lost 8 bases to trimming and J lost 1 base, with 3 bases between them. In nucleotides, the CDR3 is TGTGCCAGCTCTTCTGGGGCCAACGTCCTGACTTTC. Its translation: CASSSGANVLTF.

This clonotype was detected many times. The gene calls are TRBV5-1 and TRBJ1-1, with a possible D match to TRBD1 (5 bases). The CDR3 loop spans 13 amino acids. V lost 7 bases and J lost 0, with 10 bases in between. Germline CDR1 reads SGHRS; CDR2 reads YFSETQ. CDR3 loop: CASGANVNTEAFF. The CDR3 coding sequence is TGCGCCAGCGGGGCGAACGTGAACACTGAAGCTTTCTTT.

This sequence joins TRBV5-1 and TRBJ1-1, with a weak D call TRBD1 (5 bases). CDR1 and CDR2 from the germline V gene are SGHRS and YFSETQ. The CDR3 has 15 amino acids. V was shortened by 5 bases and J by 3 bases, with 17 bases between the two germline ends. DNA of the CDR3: TGCGCCAGCAGAGTGGGTTCTGTAGGGGACACTGAAGCTTTCTTT. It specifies CASRVGSVGDTEAFF.

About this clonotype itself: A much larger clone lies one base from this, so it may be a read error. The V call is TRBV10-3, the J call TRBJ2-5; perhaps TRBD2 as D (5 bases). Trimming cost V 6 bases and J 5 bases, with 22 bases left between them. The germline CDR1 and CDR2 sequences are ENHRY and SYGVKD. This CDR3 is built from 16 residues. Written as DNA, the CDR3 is TGTGCCATCAGCCCCACCCCGACGGGGAAGGGCGAGACCCAGTACTTC. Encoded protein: CAISPTPTGKGETQYF.